The TCR beta chain under discussion was sequenced for a study of blood T cell repertoires in COVID-19. Study at large: Specimens from acute and convalescent COVID-19 originated in the United States, Italy and Spain. PBMCs, B-cell-depleted T cells, or T cells were the source of the cDNA or gDNA that made up the material.

In the original analysis: Reference gene primer amplification in the assay estimated nucleated cell counts. Here immunoSEQ multiplex PCR was the method, and the copy in TCRdb shows in-frame clones only, minus some. Clone size and V and J calls were adopted from that table, with D and trimming inferred from the DNA. This table has 97,000 or so clones, about 88% appearing once. The CDR3 is made up of 14 amino acids. The germline V gene has CDR1 KGHDR and CDR2 SFDVKD. V gave up 5 bases and J gave up 5 bases, with 11 bases separating them. The rearrangement links TRBV24-1 to TRBJ2-2; D might be TRBD2 (5 bases). The sample taken for sequencing was peripheral blood. The receptor was derived from a man in his forties or fifties with active or convalescent COVID-19. As DNA, the CDR3 is TGTGCCACCAGTGCAACTAGTGGTACCGGGGAGCTGTTTTTT. Protein sequence: CATSATSGTGELFF.